The rows below give T cell receptor beta chains drawn from one sample of a study of blood T cell repertoires in COVID-19. The repertoire was sequenced with immunoSEQ multiplex PCR; TCRdb's copy has only in-frame clones and lacks some. The sample consists of around 230,000 clones, around 86% of them appearing once. Source material: peripheral blood. The origin of the receptors is a man aged 45-60 years with COVID-19, enrolled during active disease. Each CDR3 is given with its conserved first and last residue. Fields, in order: clone size, D gene, J gene, V gene, CDR3 DNA, CDR3 protein. D genes are given only for firm matches. The size of a clone is reported for some rows only, either as once, few or many, or as a class for expanded clones.

>few|.|TRBJ2-7|TRBV5-1
TGCGCCAGCAGCTTTTTAGAGGGAAGGGAATACGAGCAGTACTTC
CASSFLEGREYEQYF
>few|.|TRBJ2-7|TRBV21-1
TGTGCCAGCAGCAAAGGACACCTAAATCTCTACGAGCAGTACTTC
CASSKGHLNLYEQYF
>.|TRBD2|TRBJ2-3|TRBV7-9
TGTGCCAGCAGCCCTCAGCGGGAGGTTTGGCACACAGATACGCAGTATTTT
CASSPQREVWHTDTQYF
>.|TRBD2|TRBJ2-5|TRBV18
TGTGCCAGCTCACCAAGGCTAGCGGAAGAGACCCAGTACTTC
CASSPRLAEETQYF
>.|TRBD2|TRBJ2-7|TRBV14
TGTGCCAGCAGCCAAGAAAGGCGGGAGTATGACGAGCAGTACTTC
CASSQERREYDEQYF
>.|TRBD1|TRBJ2-3|TRBV30
TGTGCCTGGACTCAGGGGGAGACAGATACGCAGTATTTT
CAWTQGETDTQYF
>.|TRBD1|TRBJ2-1|TRBV7-8
TGTGCCAGCAGGCCGGAGGGGACAGGGGTCAACAATGAGCAGTTCTTC
CASRPEGTGVNNEQFF
>.|.|TRBJ1-1|TRBV5-1
TGCGCCAGCAGCTCCGAGGAGGGGTCCTACACTGAAGCTTTCTTT
CASSSEEGSYTEAFF
>.|TRBD2|TRBJ2-3|TRBV27
TGTGCCAGCAGTAGGATAGCGGGGGGAACGAACACAGATACGCAGTATTTT
CASSRIAGGTNTDTQYF
>.|.|TRBJ2-1|TRBV4-3
TGCGCCAGCAGCCAAGTCCGCGACTTTTACAATGAGCAGTTCTTC
CASSQVRDFYNEQFF
>.|.|TRBJ2-7|TRBV21-1
TGTGCCACTCGGGGGACAGGGGGCTGCTACGAGCAGTACTTC
CATRGTGGCYEQYF
>.|.|TRBJ2-7|TRBV6-6
TGTGCCAGCAGTTGGGGAGCCTACGAGCAGTACTTC
CASSWGAYEQYF
>.|TRBD1|TRBJ1-2|TRBV6-5
TGTGCCAGCAGAGGGACAGGGGGGGCCAACTATGGCTACACCTTC
CASRGTGGANYGYTF
>.|TRBD1|TRBJ2-6|TRBV4-3
TGCGCCAGCAGCCAGGACGGGACAGCATTCTCCGGGGCCAACGTCCTGACTTTC
CASSQDGTAFSGANVLTF
>.|TRBD2|TRBJ2-7|TRBV6-5
TGTGCCAGCACACGTGGGGGGGATCAGTCCTACGAGCAGTACTTC
CASTRGGDQSYEQYF
>.|TRBD2|TRBJ2-1|TRBV9
TGTGCCAGTGACCCGGGCGGACTAGCGTCGCATGAGCAGTTCTTC
CASDPGGLASHEQFF
>.|TRBD2|TRBJ2-7|TRBV4-2
TGTGCCAGCAGCCTACAGGCTACGCGGGGGGCCTCCTACGAGCAGTACTTC
CASSLQATRGASYEQYF
>few|.|TRBJ2-1|TRBV19
TGTGCCAGTAGTATACCGGGACTCTCCTACAATGAGCAGTTCTTC
CASSIPGLSYNEQFF
>.|.|TRBJ1-3|TRBV10-1
TGCGCCAGCAGTAATCCGGGAACGGGAAACACCATATATTTT
CASSNPGTGNTIYF
>.|TRBD1|TRBJ1-1|TRBV28
TGTGCCAGCAGTCCATCGGGTGGAGGGACAGGGGTCGATCAGGACACTGAAGCTTTCTTT
CASSPSGGGTGVDQDTEAFF
>.|TRBD1|TRBJ1-3|TRBV5-4
TGTGCCAGCAGCTTGGGGACAGGGCGCTCTGGAAACACCATATATTTT
CASSLGTGRSGNTIYF
>.|.|TRBJ1-1|TRBV5-4
TGTGCCAGCAGCTTCTCTCAGGACACTGAAGCTTTCTTT
CASSFSQDTEAFF
>few|.|TRBJ1-5|TRBV19
TGTGCCAGTAGTAGAGGAGGGGATGGGAGTCAGCCCCAGCATTTT
CASSRGGDGSQPQHF
>.|.|TRBJ2-7|TRBV2
TGTGCCAGCTCCCTTCGGTACTACGAGCAGTACTTC
CASSLRYYEQYF
>once|.|TRBJ2-5|TRBV5-1
TGCGCCAGCAGTTCCGCTACAGGGGCGGGGGAGACCCAGTACTTC
CASSSATGAGETQYF
>.|TRBD2|TRBJ2-3|TRBV6-5
TGTGCCAGCAGCTCGACTAGCGGGAGGGCCGATACGCAGTATTTT
CASSSTSGRADTQYF
>.|TRBD1|TRBJ1-6|TRBV2
TGTGCCAGCAGTGCGGGACAGGGGGTCGAACCCCTCCACTTT
CASSAGQGVEPLHF
>.|.|TRBJ2-7|TRBV3-1/TRBV3-2
TGTGCCAGCAGCCAAGAACCACCGGCTAGTCAGTTCTACGAGCAGTACTTC
CASSQEPPASQFYEQYF
>.|TRBD2|TRBJ2-3|TRBV7-3
TGTGCCAGCAGCTTATCGCTAGCGGGGGGGCCGGATACGCAGTATTTT
CASSLSLAGGPDTQYF
>.|.|TRBJ2-2|TRBV7-9
TGTGCCAGCAGCGTAGAGACAGGGAACACCGGGGAGCTGTTTTTT
CASSVETGNTGELFF
>.|.|TRBJ1-1|TRBV19
TGTGCCAGTAGTACCGGGACACCCATGAACACTGAAGCTTTCTTT
CASSTGTPMNTEAFF
>.|TRBD1|TRBJ1-2|TRBV28
TGTGCCAGCAGGCAGACCGGGACAGACTATGGCTACACCTTC
CASRQTGTDYGYTF
>.|.|TRBJ1-5|TRBV21-1
TGTGCCAGCAGCACCCGGGACAGGGATAGCAATCAGCCCCAGCATTTT
CASSTRDRDSNQPQHF
>.|TRBD2|TRBJ2-5|TRBV12-3/TRBV12-4
TGTGCCAGCAGTTTTACGGGGGGGGCCCAGTACTTC
CASSFTGGAQYF
>.|TRBD2|TRBJ2-7|TRBV2
TGTGCCAGCAAGACTAGCGGGAGTTACGAGCAGTACTTC
CASKTSGSYEQYF
>once|TRBD1|TRBJ2-7|TRBV23-1
TGCGCCAGCAGCCCACCGGGACAGGGGGGGTTTTTCGAGCAGTACTTC
CASSPPGQGGFFEQYF
>.|.|TRBJ2-1|TRBV15
TGTGCCACCAGCCAAGACAGGTCGAATGAGCAGTTCTTC
CATSQDRSNEQFF
>.|TRBD1|TRBJ1-1|TRBV27
TGTGCCAGCAGGCAGGGGGTTTACACTGAAGCTTTCTTT
CASRQGVYTEAFF
>.|TRBD2|TRBJ2-1|TRBV9
TGTGCCAGCAGCGGTAGTTGGAAGGCACTAGCGGGATACAATGAGCAGTTCTTC
CASSGSWKALAGYNEQFF
>.|TRBD1|TRBJ1-4|TRBV5-6
TGTGCCAGCAGTTCCGGGACAGGGGGCGTGAAGGAAAAACTGTTTTTT
CASSSGTGGVKEKLFF
>.|TRBD1|TRBJ2-2|TRBV28
TGTGCCAGCAGGGGGACAGGGAGGGGCACCGGGGAGCTGTTTTTT
CASRGTGRGTGELFF
>.|TRBD1|TRBJ2-2|TRBV5-1
TGCGCCAGCAGCTTGGAGAGGGGGCTGGGCACCGGGGAGCTGTTTTTT
CASSLERGLGTGELFF
>.|TRBD2|TRBJ2-2|TRBV7-8
TGTGCCAGCAGCTTACGGCTAGCGGGGGCGGCCGGGGAGCTGTTTTTT
CASSLRLAGAAGELFF
>.|.|TRBJ1-1|TRBV7-2
TGTGCCAGCAGCCCGCAGGGTGGCACTGAAGCTTTCTTT
CASSPQGGTEAFF
>.|TRBD1|TRBJ2-2|TRBV7-6
TGTGCCAGCAGCTCGGGACAGGGGGGGACCGGGGAGCTGTTTTTT
CASSSGQGGTGELFF
>.|.|TRBJ1-5|TRBV5-5
TGTGCCAGCAGCCGAGAATATAGCAATCAGCCCCAGCATTTT
CASSREYSNQPQHF
>.|TRBD2|TRBJ2-7|TRBV6-5
TGTGCCAGCAGTTATTCCACTAGCGGGGGGGCCTACGAGCAGTACTTC
CASSYSTSGGAYEQYF
>.|.|TRBJ2-1|TRBV7-8
TGTGCCAGCAGCTTAGGCAGTACCCCCAATGAGCAGTTCTTC
CASSLGSTPNEQFF